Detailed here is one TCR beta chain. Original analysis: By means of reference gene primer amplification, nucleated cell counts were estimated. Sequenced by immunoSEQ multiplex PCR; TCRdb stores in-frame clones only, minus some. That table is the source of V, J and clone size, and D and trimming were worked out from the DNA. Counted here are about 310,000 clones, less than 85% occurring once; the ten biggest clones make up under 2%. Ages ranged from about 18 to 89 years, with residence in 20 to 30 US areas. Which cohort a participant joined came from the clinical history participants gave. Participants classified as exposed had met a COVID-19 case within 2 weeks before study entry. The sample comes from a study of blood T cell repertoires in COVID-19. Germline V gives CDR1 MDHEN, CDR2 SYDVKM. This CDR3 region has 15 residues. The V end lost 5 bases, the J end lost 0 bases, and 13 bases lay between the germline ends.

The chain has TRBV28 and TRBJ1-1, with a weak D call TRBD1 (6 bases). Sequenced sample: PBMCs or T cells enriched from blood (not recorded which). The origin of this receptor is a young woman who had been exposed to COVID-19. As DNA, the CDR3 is TGTGCCAGCAGTATACCGACAGGTTTGAACACTGAAGCTTTCTTT. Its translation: CASSIPTGLNTEAFF.